The clone carrying this TCR beta chain showed up just a few times. V was clipped by 0 bases and J by 8 bases, with 8 bases between them. The CDR3 sequence is 13 residues long. CDR1 is MNHEY, CDR2 SMNVEV, per germline (reference sequence). The sample belongs to a study of blood T cell repertoires in COVID-19. Background on the study: The United States, Italy and Spain supplied acute and convalescent COVID-19 samples. The cDNA or gDNA used as material had been derived from T cells, B-cell-depleted T cells, or PBMCs.

Original data processing: Amplification of reference gene primers provided the estimated nucleated cell counts. TCRdb keeps only in-frame clones here, not all; method: immunoSEQ multiplex PCR. V, J and clone size reflect that table, while D and trimming were determined from the DNA. The data hold some 74,000 clones, with over 75% observed a single time. The V gene is TRBV27, the J gene TRBJ2-1, with D maybe TRBD2 (5 bases). The clonotype originates from a man between 50 and 59 years old with active COVID-19. Sequenced material: peripheral blood. CDR3 loop: CASSLSVGDEQFF. CDR3 coding DNA: TGTGCCAGCAGTTTATCGGTGGGAGATGAGCAGTTCTTC.